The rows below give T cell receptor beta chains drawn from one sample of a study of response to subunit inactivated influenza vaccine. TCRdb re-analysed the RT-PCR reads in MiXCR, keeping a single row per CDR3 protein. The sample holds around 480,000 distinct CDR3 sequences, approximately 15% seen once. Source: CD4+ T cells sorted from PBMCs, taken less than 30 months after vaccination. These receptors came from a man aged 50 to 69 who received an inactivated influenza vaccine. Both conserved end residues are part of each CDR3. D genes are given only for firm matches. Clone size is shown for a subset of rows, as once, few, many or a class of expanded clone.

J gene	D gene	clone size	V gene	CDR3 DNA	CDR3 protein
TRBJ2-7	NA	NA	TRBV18	TGTGCCAGCTCACCCAATGAAGGATACGAGCAGTACTTC	CASSPNEGYEQYF
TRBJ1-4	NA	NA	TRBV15	TGTGCCACTAGCAGAGTTAGCAATGAAAAACTGTTTTTT	CATSRVSNEKLFF
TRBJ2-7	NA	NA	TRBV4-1	TGCGCCAGCAGCCCCCTGGGGAGGTCCTACGAGCAGTACTTC	CASSPLGRSYEQYF
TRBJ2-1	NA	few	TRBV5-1	TGCGCCAGCAGCTTGGTAGTGGGGGGCTCCTACAATGAGCAGTTCTTC	CASSLVVGGSYNEQFF
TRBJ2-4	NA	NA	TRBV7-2	TGTGCCAGCAGCTTATACTCGGGGGCGGGGGCCAAAAACATTCAGTACTTC	CASSLYSGAGAKNIQYF
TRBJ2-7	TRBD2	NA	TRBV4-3	TGCGCCAGCAGCCAAGAGGTTAGGCGAGCTAGCGGCTATGCCTACGAGCAGTACTTC	CASSQEVRRASGYAYEQYF
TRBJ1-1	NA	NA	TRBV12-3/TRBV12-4	TGTGCCAGCAGATGGGGACGGAACACTGAAGCTTTCTTT	CASRWGRNTEAFF
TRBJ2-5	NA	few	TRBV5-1	TGCGCCAGCAGCGTGGACAGCCCGCCTTCGGGGACCCAGTACTTC	CASSVDSPPSGTQYF
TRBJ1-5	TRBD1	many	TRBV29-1	TGCAGCGTAGGGGATGACAGGGGACAGCCCCAGCATTTT	CSVGDDRGQPQHF
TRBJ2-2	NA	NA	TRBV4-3	TGCGCCAGCAGCAGACTAGCGAACACCGGGGAGCTGTTTTTT	CASSRLANTGELFF
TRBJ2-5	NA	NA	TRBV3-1	TGTGCCAGCAGCCAAGGAAAGGGACGGAGGGACCAGTACTTC	CASSQGKGRRDQYF
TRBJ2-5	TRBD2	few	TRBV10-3	TGTGCCATCAGTGAGGACACTAGCGGGGTGGAGACCCAGTACTTC	CAISEDTSGVETQYF
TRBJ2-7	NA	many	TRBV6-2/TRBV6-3	TGTGCCAGCAGCTACCGTTACGAGCAGTACTTC	CASSYRYEQYF
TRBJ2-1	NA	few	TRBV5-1	TGCGCCAGCAGCTTGGGGCAGGGGCAGTACAATGAGCAGTTCTTC	CASSLGQGQYNEQFF
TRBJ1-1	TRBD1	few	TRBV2	TGTGCCAGCAGTCGGGACAGGGGCAAGGATCCAGCTTTCTTT	CASSRDRGKDPAFF
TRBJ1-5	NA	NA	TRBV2	TGTGCCAGCAACCCCCCCAATCAGCCCCAGCATTTT	CASNPPNQPQHF
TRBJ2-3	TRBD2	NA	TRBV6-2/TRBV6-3	TGTGCCAGCAGTTACCCTTGGAGAGCGGGGGTACGGGATACGCAGTATTTT	CASSYPWRAGVRDTQYF
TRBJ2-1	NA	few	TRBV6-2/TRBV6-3	TGTGCCAGCAGTTACTCGATTACCAACAATGAGCAGTTCTTC	CASSYSITNNEQFF
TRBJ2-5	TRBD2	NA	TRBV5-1	TGCGCCAGCAGCCGCAGCGGGGACCCCGCGGAGACCCAGTACTTC	CASSRSGDPAETQYF
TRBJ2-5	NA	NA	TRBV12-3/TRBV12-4	TGTGCCAGCAGTCGCCACGAACTACAGGGTGGAGAGACCCAGTACTTC	CASSRHELQGGETQYF
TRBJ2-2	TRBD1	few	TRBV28	TGTGCCAGCAGTTTATTACAGGGGTCCGGGGAGCTGTTTTTT	CASSLLQGSGELFF
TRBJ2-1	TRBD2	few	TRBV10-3	TGTGCCATCAAGAGGATCGGGACTAGCGGCGATGAGCAGTTCTTC	CAIKRIGTSGDEQFF
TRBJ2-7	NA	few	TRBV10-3	TGTGCCATCTCAGGCGGGGTAGGGGAATCCTACGAGCAGTACTTC	CAISGGVGESYEQYF
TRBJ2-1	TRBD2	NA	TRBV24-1	TGTGCCACCAGTGACCCTGGACTAGCGGGAGGAGAGCAGTTCTTC	CATSDPGLAGGEQFF
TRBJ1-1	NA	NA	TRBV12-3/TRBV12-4	TGTGCCAGCAGTCGACAGAGGGGCACTGAAGCTTTCTTT	CASSRQRGTEAFF
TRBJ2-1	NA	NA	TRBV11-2	TGTGCCAGCAGCCCCCGGTGGGAGGCCTACAATGAGCAGTTCTTC	CASSPRWEAYNEQFF
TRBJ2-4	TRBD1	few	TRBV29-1	TGCAGCGTAACACAGGGGGTGAGGAAAAACATTCAGTACTTC	CSVTQGVRKNIQYF
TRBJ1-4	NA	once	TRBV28	TGTGCCAGCAGTGCTCAGGACGCGGTTATGGAAAAACTGTTTTTT	CASSAQDAVMEKLFF
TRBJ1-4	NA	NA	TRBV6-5	TGTGCCACTCAGAATAGGGAAAAACTGTTTTTT	CATQNREKLFF
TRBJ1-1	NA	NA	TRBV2	TGTGCCAGCAGTCTGGACCTCGGGAACACTGAAGCTTTCTTT	CASSLDLGNTEAFF
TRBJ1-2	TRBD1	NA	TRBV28	TGTGCCAGCATGCGAGGGGGCGATAGCTATGGCTACACCTTC	CASMRGGDSYGYTF
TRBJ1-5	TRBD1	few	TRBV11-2	TGTGCCAGCAGTCCGGGACAGTTCAATCAGCCCCAGCATTTT	CASSPGQFNQPQHF
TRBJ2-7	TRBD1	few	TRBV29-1	TGCAGCGTCCGAGGGACAGGGGGTTACGAGCAGTACTTC	CSVRGTGGYEQYF
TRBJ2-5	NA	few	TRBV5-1	TGCGCCAGCAGCTTGGAAATGGGGCAGACCCAGTACTTC	CASSLEMGQTQYF